The following is a T cell receptor beta chain sequence with its context. What it binds is not known. PCR was performed using 60 Vbeta and 13 Jbeta primers. Produced via immunoSEQ multiplex PCR; TCRdb's table is partial and in-frame only. The table has around 72,000 clones, approximately 70% seen once. The entry originates in a study of cytomegalovirus exposure and HLA in healthy donors. Study-level points and caveats: Earlier results showed most TCR beta V segments being productive about 87% or about 30% of the time. With later analysis, a missense DCLRE1C variant became linked to TCR beta V- and J-gene trimming. Equally common other TCR beta chains were less clonally expanded than HLA-associated ones, a later analysis found.

This CDR3 spans 14 amino acids. Trimming stripped 5 bases from V and 3 bases from J, with 14 bases between. Germline-derived CDR1 and CDR2 are SGHDT and YYEEEE. The sequenced material came from PBMCs. The V gene is TRBV5-6, the J gene TRBJ1-2; TRBD1 might be the D (6 bases). The sequence came from a man aged 40-50 years in good health and CMV-seropositive. This CDR3 reads CASRRQVYDYGYTF. CDR3 DNA: TGTGCCAGCAGAAGACAGGTCTATGACTATGGCTACACCTTC. Together with reference TRBV5-6 and TRBJ1-2, the CDR3 gives the full variable domain: DAGVTQSPTHLIKTRGQQVTLRCSPKSGHDTVSWYQQALGQGPQFIFQYYEEEERQRGNFPDRFSGHQFPNYSSELNVNALLLGDSALYLCASRRQVYDYGYTFGSGTRLTVV.